Below, one T cell receptor beta chain is given with its context. The authors prepared the TCRbeta library with unique molecular identifiers. One entry per CDR3 protein results from TCRdb running MiXCR on the PCR reads. The sample has 780,000 or so distinct CDR3 sequences; roughly 15% are singletons. The data stem from a study of T-cell reconstitution after alpha-beta-depleted transplantation in children. The CDR3 runs to 11 residues. Germline values: CDR1 SQVTM, CDR2 ANQGSEA. Trimming at V came to 3 bases and at J to 11 bases, leaving 6 bases not matched to a gene. This chain joins TRBV29-1 and TRBJ1-1; TRBD1 aligns across 7 bases. The starting material was PBMCs, mostly from graft donor cells, obtained 360 days after TCRalphabeta/CD19-depleted stem cell transplant. The TCR sequence derives from a male patient aged 10 to 17 who had a stem cell transplant for acute lymphoblastic leukemia, so the T cells may come from the graft donor. The CDR3 DNA reads as TGCAGCGTTGACGGGCAGGGGGGTGCTTTCTTT. Its translation is CSVDGQGGAFF.